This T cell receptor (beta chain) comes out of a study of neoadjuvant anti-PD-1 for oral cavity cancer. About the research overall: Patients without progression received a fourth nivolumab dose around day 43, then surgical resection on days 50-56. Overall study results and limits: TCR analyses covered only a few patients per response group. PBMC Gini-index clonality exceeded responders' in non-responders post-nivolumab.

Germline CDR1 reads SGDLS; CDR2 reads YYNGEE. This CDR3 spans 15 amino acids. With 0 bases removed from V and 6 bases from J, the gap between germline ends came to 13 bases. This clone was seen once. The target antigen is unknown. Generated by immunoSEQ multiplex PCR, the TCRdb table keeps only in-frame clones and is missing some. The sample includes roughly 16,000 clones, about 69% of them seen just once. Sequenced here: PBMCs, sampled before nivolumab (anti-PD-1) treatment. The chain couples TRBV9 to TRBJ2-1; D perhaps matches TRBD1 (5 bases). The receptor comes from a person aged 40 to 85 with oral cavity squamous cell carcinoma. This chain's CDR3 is CASSVEGWPGNEQFF. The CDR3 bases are TGTGCCAGCAGCGTAGAGGGGTGGCCAGGCAATGAGCAGTTCTTC.